Reported below is one T cell receptor (beta chain). Repertoires were generated with immunoSEQ multiplex PCR, while TCRdb's copy carries only in-frame clones and drops some. This sample carries 90,000 to 120,000 clones, under 95% of them seen once, and the ten largest clones take less than 7.5%. The data were taken from a study of T cell responses to AZD1222 COVID-19 vaccine. The CDR3 loop spans 12 amino acids. Germline CDR1 is MNHEY and CDR2 is SMNVEV (reference sequence). The V and J ends lost 7 bases and 9 bases respectively, with 13 bases between them. The genes are TRBV27 and TRBJ2-1; D is unclear. The sample consisted of peripheral blood, taken 28 days after the second AZD1222 dose. The origin of this receptor is an adult who received the AZD1222 COVID-19 vaccine. The CDR3 here is CASKERQSEQFF. The CDR3 nucleotides read TGTGCCAGCAAGGAGCGTCAGTCTGAGCAGTTCTTC.